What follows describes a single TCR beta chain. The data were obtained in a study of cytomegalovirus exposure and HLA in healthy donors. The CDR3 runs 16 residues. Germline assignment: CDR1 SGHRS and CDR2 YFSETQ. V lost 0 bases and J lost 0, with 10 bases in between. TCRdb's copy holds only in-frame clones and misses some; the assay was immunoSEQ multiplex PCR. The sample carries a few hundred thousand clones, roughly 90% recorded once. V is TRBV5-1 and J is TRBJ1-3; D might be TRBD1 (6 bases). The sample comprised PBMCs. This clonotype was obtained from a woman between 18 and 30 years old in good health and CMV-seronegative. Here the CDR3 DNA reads TGCGCCAGCAGCTTGGGACAGGCCGGCTCTGGAAACACCATATATTTT. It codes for CASSLGQAGSGNTIYF.